This is a list of T cell receptor beta chains from one sample in a study of T cells in Graves' hyperthyroidism and ophthalmopathy. One entry per CDR3 protein results from TCRdb running MiXCR on the multiplex PCR reads. The table has 500,000 to 600,000 distinct CDR3 sequences, less than 20% seen once; the top ten hold over 45%. The sample comprised blood. These receptors came from a man aged 35 to 55 with Graves' ophthalmopathy. The conserved cysteine and the conserved F or W are not part of the CDR3 here.

J gene: TRBJ2-4
V gene: TRBV5-6
CDR3 length: 14
CDR3 protein: ASSFRGVTTKNIQY

J gene: TRBJ2-4
V gene: TRBV6-6
CDR3 length: 14
CDR3 protein: ASSYSEAGGLNIQY

J gene: TRBJ2-6
V gene: TRBV7-2
CDR3 length: 12
CDR3 protein: ASSLSPGANVLT

J gene: TRBJ2-5
V gene: TRBV10-3
CDR3 length: 13
CDR3 protein: AISASGNPQETQY

J gene: TRBJ2-5
V gene: TRBV10-3
CDR3 length: 10
CDR3 protein: AISEPGATQY

J gene: TRBJ2-1
V gene: TRBV11-2
CDR3 length: 15
CDR3 protein: ASSLKGGSRSYNEQF

J gene: TRBJ1-3
V gene: TRBV7-9
CDR3 length: 11
CDR3 protein: ATVEAWGNTIY

J gene: TRBJ2-2
V gene: TRBV6-2/TRBV6-3
CDR3 length: 13
CDR3 protein: ASRPGGIDTGELF

J gene: TRBJ2-3
V gene: TRBV20-1
CDR3 length: 18
CDR3 protein: SASPPLGSGRGGDTDTQY

J gene: TRBJ1-1
V gene: TRBV6-5
CDR3 length: 11
CDR3 protein: ASSYVQNTEAF

J gene: TRBJ2-1
V gene: TRBV30
CDR3 length: 15
CDR3 protein: AWSPPDTSGRAHEQF

J gene: TRBJ2-2
V gene: TRBV6-1
CDR3 length: 13
CDR3 protein: ASSEREGRAGELF

J gene: TRBJ1-1
V gene: TRBV6-1
CDR3 length: 12
CDR3 protein: ASSEGRGWTEAF

J gene: TRBJ2-2
V gene: TRBV7-2
CDR3 length: 13
CDR3 protein: ASSPDSGWTGELF

J gene: TRBJ2-1
V gene: TRBV12-3/TRBV12-4
CDR3 length: 12
CDR3 protein: AGAIGQSYNEQF

J gene: TRBJ2-1
V gene: TRBV6-2/TRBV6-3
CDR3 length: 12
CDR3 protein: ASSYVASFNEQF

J gene: TRBJ2-1
V gene: TRBV7-2
CDR3 length: 13
CDR3 protein: ASSPIVGGYNEQF

J gene: TRBJ2-5
V gene: TRBV10-3
CDR3 length: 12
CDR3 protein: AIRSGGGLETQY

J gene: TRBJ1-2
V gene: TRBV19
CDR3 length: 11
CDR3 protein: ASSTQGATGYT

J gene: TRBJ2-3
V gene: TRBV28
CDR3 length: 12
CDR3 protein: ASRTGANTDTQY

J gene: TRBJ1-4
V gene: TRBV7-6
CDR3 length: 11
CDR3 protein: ASSFDRGEKLF

J gene: TRBJ2-1
V gene: TRBV7-3
CDR3 length: 14
CDR3 protein: ASSLIPNGEYNEQF

J gene: TRBJ2-1
V gene: TRBV5-1
CDR3 length: 14
CDR3 protein: ASSLYGGGSYNEQF

J gene: TRBJ2-1
V gene: TRBV7-9
CDR3 length: 10
CDR3 protein: ASSLGGKGQF

J gene: TRBJ2-5
V gene: TRBV20-1
CDR3 length: 16
CDR3 protein: SARSRQAARAGEETQY

J gene: TRBJ1-2
V gene: TRBV5-4
CDR3 length: 10
CDR3 protein: ASSLASKGYT

J gene: TRBJ1-4
V gene: TRBV27
CDR3 length: 13
CDR3 protein: ASSPQVRGIEKLF

J gene: TRBJ2-7
V gene: TRBV9
CDR3 length: 13
CDR3 protein: ASSVQGAPSYEQY

J gene: TRBJ1-4
V gene: TRBV3-1
CDR3 length: 13
CDR3 protein: ASSQVKGASEKLF